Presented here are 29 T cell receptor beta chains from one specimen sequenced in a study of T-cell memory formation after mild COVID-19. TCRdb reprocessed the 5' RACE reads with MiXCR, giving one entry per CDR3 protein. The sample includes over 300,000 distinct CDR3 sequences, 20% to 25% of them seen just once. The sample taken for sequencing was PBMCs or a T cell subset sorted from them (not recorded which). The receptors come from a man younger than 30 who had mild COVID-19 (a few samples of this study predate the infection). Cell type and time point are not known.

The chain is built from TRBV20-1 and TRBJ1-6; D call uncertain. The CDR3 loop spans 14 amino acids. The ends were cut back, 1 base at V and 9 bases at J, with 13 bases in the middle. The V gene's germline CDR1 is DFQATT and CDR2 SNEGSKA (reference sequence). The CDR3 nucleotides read TGCAGTGCTAGAGTGGCCATAGGGATTTCACCCCTCCACTTT. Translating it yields CSARVAIGISPLHF.

The CDR3 region is CASSPGGGTGELFF. The CDR3 bases are TGTGCCAGCAGCCCTGGCGGGGGAACCGGGGAGCTGTTTTTT. This chain joins TRBV28 and TRBJ2-2, with 7 bases matching TRBD2. J was trimmed by 5 bases and V by 6 bases; bases with no gene match: 6. The CDR3 totals 14 residues. Germline V gene lookup returns CDR1 MDHEN and CDR2 SYDVKM.

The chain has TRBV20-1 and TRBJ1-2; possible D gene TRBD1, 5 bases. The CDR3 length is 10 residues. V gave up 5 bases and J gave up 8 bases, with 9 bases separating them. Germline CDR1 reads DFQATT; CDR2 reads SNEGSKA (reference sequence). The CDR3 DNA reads TGCAGTGCTGGGGGAAACGGCTACACCTTC. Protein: CSAGGNGYTF.

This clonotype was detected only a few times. Here the CDR3 reads CATSRDRNEQYV. The CDR3 nucleotides read TGTGCCACCAGCAGAGATAGAAACGAGCAGTACGTC. The V and J genes are TRBV15 and TRBJ2-7; D remains unclear. The CDR3 is 12 residues long. Germline V gives CDR1 LNHNV, CDR2 YYDKDF (reference sequence). The V gene lost 0 bases and the J gene lost 5 bases, with 5 bases spanning the gap.

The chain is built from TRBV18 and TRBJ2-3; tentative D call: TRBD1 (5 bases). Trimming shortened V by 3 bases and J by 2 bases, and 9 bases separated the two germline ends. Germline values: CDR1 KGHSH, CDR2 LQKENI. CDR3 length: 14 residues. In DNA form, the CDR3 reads TGTGCCAGCTCACCCACAGGCCTCACAGATACGCAGTATTTT. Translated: CASSPTGLTDTQYF.

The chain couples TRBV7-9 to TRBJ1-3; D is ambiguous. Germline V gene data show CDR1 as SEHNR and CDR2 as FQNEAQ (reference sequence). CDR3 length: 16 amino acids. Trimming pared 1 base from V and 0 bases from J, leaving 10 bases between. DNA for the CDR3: TGTGCCAGCAGCTTAGGGCGTCGGTACTCTGGAAACACCATATATTTT. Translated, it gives CASSLGRRYSGNTIYF.

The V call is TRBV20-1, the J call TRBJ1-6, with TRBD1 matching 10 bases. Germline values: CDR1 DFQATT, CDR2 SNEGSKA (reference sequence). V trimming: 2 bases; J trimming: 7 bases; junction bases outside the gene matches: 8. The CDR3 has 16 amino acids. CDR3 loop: CSARHRDRGRNSPLHF. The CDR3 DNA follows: TGCAGTGCTAGACACCGGGACAGGGGCCGGAATTCACCCCTCCACTTT.

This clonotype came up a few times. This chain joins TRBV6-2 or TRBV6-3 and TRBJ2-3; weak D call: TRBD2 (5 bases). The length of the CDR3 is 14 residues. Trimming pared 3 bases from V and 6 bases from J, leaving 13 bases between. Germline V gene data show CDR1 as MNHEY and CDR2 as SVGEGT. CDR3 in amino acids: CASSYERVRDTQYF. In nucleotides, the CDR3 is TGTGCCAGCAGTTATGAGAGGGTCCGGGATACGCAGTATTTT.

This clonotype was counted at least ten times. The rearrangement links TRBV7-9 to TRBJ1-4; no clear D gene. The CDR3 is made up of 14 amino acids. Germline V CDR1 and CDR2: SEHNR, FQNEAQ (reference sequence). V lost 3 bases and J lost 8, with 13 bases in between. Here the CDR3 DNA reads TGTGCCAGCAGCTTCCCCCCGGTGGAGGAAAAACTGTTTTTT. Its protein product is CASSFPPVEEKLFF.

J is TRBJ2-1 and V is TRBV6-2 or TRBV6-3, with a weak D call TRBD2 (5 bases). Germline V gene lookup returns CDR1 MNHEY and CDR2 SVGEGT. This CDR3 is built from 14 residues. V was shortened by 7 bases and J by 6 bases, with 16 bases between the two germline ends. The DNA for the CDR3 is TGTGCCAGCAAATGGCTAGCCGGCTCCAATGAGCAGTTCTTC. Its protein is CASKWLAGSNEQFF.

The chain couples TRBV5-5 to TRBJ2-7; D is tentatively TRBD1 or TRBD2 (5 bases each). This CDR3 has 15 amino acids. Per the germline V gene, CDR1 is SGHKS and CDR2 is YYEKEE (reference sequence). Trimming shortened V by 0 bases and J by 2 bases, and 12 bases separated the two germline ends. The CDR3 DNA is TGTGCCAGCAGCTTGGCCGGGACGGTTGCCTACGAGCAGTACTTC. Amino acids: CASSLAGTVAYEQYF.

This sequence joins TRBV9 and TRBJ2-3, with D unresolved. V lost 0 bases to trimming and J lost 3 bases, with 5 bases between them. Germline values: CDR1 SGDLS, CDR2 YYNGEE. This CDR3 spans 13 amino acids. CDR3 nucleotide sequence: TGTGCCAGCAGCGTAGGGCTTACAGATACGCAGTATTTT. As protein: CASSVGLTDTQYF.

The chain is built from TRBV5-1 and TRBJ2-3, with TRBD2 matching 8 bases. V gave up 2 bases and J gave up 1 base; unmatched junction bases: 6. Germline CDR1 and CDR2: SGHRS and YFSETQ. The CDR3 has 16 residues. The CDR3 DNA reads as TGCGCCAGCAGCTTAGGCCCGACTAGCGGCACAGATACGCAGTATTTT. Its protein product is CASSLGPTSGTDTQYF.

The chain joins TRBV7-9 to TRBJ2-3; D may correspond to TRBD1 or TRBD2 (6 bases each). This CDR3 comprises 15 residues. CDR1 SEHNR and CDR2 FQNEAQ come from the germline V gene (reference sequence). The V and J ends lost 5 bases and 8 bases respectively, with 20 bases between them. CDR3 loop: CASSATGGPMTTQYF. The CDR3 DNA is TGTGCCAGCAGCGCCACCGGGGGCCCAATGACTACGCAGTATTTT.

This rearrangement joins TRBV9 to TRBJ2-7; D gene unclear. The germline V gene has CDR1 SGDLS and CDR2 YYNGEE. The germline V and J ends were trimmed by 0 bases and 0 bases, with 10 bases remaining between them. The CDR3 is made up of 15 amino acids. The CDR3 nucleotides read TGTGCCAGCAGCGTAGAGGGCAGCCGCTCCTACGAGCAGTACTTC. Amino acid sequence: CASSVEGSRSYEQYF.

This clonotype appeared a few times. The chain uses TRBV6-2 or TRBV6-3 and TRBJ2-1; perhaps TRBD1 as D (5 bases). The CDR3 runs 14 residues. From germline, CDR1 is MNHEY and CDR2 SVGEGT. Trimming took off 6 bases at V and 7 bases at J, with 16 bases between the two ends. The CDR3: CASSSIAQGNEQFF. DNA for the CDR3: TGTGCCAGCAGCTCCATTGCCCAGGGAAATGAGCAGTTCTTC.

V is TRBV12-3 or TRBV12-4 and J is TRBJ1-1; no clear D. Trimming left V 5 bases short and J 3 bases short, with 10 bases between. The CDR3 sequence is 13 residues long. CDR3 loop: CASSLGPDTEAFF. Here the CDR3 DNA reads TGTGCCAGCAGTCTTGGTCCCGACACTGAAGCTTTCTTT.

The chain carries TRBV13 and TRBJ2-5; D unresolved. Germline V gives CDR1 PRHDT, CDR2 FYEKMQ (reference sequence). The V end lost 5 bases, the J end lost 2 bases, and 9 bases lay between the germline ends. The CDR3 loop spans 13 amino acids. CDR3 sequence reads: CASSHPPQETQYF. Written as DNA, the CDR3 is TGTGCCAGCAGCCATCCCCCACAAGAGACCCAGTACTTC.

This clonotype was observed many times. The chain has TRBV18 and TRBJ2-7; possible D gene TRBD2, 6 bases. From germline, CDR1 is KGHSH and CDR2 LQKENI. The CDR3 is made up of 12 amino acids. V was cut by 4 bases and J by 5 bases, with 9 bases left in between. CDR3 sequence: CASSQGRNEQYV. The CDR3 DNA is TGTGCCAGCTCACAGGGGAGGAACGAGCAGTACGTC.

The CDR3 DNA sequence: TGCGCCAGCAGTCGACAAAGTCAGGGAAGGGAGACCCAGTACTTC. As protein: CASSRQSQGRETQYF. This sequence joins TRBV4-3 and TRBJ2-5, with D possibly being TRBD1 (5 bases). Between the trimmed V and J ends, which lost 6 bases and 5 bases, there was a span of 19 bases. The CDR3 is 15 residues long. The germline V gene has CDR1 LGHNA and CDR2 YSLEER.

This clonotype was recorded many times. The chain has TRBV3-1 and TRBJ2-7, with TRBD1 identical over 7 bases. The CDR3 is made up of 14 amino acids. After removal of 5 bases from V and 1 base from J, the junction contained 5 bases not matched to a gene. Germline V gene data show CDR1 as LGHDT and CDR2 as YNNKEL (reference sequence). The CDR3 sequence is CASSYWTGSYEQYF. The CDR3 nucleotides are TGTGCCAGCAGCTACTGGACAGGATCCTACGAGCAGTACTTC.

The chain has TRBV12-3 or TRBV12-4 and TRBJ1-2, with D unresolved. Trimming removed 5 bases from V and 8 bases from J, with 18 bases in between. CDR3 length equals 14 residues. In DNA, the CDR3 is TGTGCCAGCAGTCCCGGCATAGGAAGGTCGGGCTACACCTTC. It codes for CASSPGIGRSGYTF.

Here the CDR3 reads CASSPRRGGLFVGDRETQYF. The CDR3 DNA reads as TGTGCCAGCAGTCCGCGGCGGGGGGGCCTTTTCGTCGGGGATCGCGAGACCCAGTACTTC. This chain connects TRBV12-3 or TRBV12-4 to TRBJ2-5, with 9 nucleotides matching TRBD2. V was clipped by 5 bases and J by 5 bases; unmatched bases: 24. The CDR3 spans 20 residues.

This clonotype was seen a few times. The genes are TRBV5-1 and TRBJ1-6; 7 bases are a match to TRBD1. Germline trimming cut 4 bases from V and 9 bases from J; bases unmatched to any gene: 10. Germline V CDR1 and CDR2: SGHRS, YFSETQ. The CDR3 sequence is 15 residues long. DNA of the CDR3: TGCGCCAGCAGCAATTCGCCGGGACAGTCTTCACCCCTCCACTTT. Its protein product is CASSNSPGQSSPLHF.

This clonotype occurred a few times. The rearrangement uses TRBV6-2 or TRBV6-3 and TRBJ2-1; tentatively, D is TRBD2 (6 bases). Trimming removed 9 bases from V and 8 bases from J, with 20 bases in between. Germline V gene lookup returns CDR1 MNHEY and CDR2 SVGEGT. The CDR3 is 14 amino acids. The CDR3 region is CASPKRRVADEQFF. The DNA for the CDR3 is TGTGCCAGTCCCAAAAGGAGGGTGGCCGATGAGCAGTTCTTC.

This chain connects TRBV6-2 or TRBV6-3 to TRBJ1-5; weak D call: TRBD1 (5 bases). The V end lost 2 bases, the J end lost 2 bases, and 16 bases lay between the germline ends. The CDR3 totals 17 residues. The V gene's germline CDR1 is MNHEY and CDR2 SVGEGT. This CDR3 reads CASSYGLMGVRNQPQHF. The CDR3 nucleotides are TGTGCCAGCAGTTACGGCCTCATGGGGGTGCGCAATCAGCCCCAGCATTTT.

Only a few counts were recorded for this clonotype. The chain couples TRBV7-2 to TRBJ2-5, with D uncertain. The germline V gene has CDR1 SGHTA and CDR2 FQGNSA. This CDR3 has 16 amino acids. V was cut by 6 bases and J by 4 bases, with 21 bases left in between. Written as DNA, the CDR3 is TGTGCCAGCAGGCCTGCCGGCCCTACTTCATTAGAGACCCAGTACTTC. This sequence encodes CASRPAGPTSLETQYF.

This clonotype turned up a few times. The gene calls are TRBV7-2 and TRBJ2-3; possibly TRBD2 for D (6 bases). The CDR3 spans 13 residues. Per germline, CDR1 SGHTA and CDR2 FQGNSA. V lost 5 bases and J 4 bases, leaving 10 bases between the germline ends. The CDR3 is CASSRLVSDTQYF. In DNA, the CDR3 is TGTGCCAGCAGCAGACTAGTTTCAGATACGCAGTATTTT.

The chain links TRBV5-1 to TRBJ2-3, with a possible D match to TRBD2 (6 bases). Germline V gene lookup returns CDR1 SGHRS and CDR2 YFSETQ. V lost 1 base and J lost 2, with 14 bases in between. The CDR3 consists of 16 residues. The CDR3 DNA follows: TGCGCCAGCAGCTTGTACGGGAGAGTGGACACAGATACGCAGTATTTT. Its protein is CASSLYGRVDTDTQYF.